This TCR beta chain was retrieved from a study of blood T cell repertoires in COVID-19. Germline V CDR1 and CDR2: MNHEY, SVGEGT. This CDR3 spans 15 amino acids. The trim removed 4 bases at V and 5 bases at J, leaving 5 bases unmatched. Generated by immunoSEQ multiplex PCR, the TCRdb table keeps only in-frame clones and is missing some. The table includes fewer than 95,000 clones, 70% to 90% detected once. Sequencing input: peripheral blood. The rearrangement links TRBV6-2 or TRBV6-3 to TRBJ2-2, with TRBD1 identical over 9 bases. This sequence was found in a woman of 80 years or more with acute or convalescent COVID-19. CDR3 region: CASSFPGTGTGELFF. In nucleotides, the CDR3 is TGTGCCAGCAGTTTTCCCGGGACAGGGACCGGGGAGCTGTTTTTT.